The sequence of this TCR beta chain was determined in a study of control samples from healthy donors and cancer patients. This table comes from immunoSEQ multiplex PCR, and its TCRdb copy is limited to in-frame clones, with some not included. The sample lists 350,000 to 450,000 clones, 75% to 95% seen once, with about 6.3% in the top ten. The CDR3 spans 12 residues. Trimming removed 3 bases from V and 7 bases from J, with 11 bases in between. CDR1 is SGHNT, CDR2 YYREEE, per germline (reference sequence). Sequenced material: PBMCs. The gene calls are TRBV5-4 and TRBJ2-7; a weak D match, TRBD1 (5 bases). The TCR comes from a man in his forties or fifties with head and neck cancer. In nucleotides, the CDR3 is TGTGCCAGCAGCTCCCATCAGGGTGAGCAGTACTTC. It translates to CASSSHQGEQYF.